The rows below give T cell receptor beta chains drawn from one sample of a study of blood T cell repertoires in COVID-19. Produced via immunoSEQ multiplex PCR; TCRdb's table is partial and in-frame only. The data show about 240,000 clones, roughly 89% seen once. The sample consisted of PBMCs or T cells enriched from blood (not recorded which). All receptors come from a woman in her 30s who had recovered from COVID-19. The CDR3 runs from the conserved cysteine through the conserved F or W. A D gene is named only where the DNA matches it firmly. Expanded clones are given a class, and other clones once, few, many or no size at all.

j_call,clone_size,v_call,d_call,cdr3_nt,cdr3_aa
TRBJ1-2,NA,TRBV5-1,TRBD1,TGCGCCAGCAGCTTTTATACAGGGGCCCCCCTTGGGGTGGGCTACACCTTC,CASSFYTGAPLGVGYTF
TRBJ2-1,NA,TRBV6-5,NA,TGTGCCAGCGGCTACAGGATTATCATACAGTTCTTC,CASGYRIIIQFF
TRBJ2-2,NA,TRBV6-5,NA,TGTGCCAGCAGTTACTCGACCCGCAGGGGAACCGGGGAGCTGTTTTTT,CASSYSTRRGTGELFF
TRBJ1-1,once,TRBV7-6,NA,TGTGCCAGCAGCCAAGGCGTAGCTGGGAACACTGAAGCTTTCTTT,CASSQGVAGNTEAFF
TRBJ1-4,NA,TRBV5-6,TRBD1,TGTGCCAGCAGCGAGACATCAGGGGGCGTTAATGAAAAACTGTTTTTT,CASSETSGGVNEKLFF
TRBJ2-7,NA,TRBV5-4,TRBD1,TGTGCCAGCAGCTTGGGACAGGGCATTAACGACGAGCAGTACTTC,CASSLGQGINDEQYF
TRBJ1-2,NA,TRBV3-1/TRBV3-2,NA,TGTGCCAGCAGCCAAGGGCAGGAGGACTATGGCTACACCTTC,CASSQGQEDYGYTF
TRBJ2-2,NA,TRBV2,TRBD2,TGTGCCAGAGACGGGACTAGCGGCGCCGGGGAGCTGTTTTTT,CARDGTSGAGELFF
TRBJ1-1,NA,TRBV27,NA,TGTGCCAGCAGTTTATTACCGCAAACAGAAGCTTTCTTT,CASSLLPQTEAFF
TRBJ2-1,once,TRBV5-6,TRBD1,TGTGCCAGCAATCCCTGGGACAGGGGGCTTAGTGAGCAGTTCTTC,CASNPWDRGLSEQFF
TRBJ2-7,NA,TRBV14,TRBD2,TGTGCCAGCAGCCAAGGGACTAGCGGGTACGAGCAGTACTTC,CASSQGTSGYEQYF
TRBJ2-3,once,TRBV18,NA,TGTGCCAGCTCACCGACAGTCACAGATACGCAGTATTTT,CASSPTVTDTQYF
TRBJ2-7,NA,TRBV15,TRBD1,TGTGCCACCAGCAGAGCCGGGACAGGGGGATACGAGCAGTACTTC,CATSRAGTGGYEQYF
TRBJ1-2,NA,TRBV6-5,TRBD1,TGTGCCAGCAGTTCCGGACAGGGTATCGGCTACACCTTC,CASSSGQGIGYTF
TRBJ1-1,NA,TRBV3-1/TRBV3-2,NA,TGTGCCAGCAGCCAAGACAGGGGCCGGTTCTCTGAAGCTTTCTTT,CASSQDRGRFSEAFF
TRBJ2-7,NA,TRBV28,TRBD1,TGTGCCAGCAGCTCCCAGGACAGGGGGCGCTTGGACGAGCAGTACTTC,CASSSQDRGRLDEQYF
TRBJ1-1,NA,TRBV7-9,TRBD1,TGTGCCAGCAGCTCCGTGCGGACAGGAGGGAACACTGAAGCTTTCTTT,CASSSVRTGGNTEAFF
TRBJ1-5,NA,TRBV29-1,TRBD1,TGCAGCGTCCAACAGGGGGTGCGACAGCCCCAGCATTTT,CSVQQGVRQPQHF
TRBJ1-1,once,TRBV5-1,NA,TGCGCCAGCAGCGGAACCGGGTCGTTGAACACTGAAGCTTTCTTT,CASSGTGSLNTEAFF